The 7 T cell receptor beta chains in this list originate from one sample, sequenced in a study of beta chain features in type 1 diabetes. Expressed TCRB transcripts were sequenced because the entire RNA isolate underwent reverse transcription. Assay used: immunoSEQ multiplex PCR; TCRdb lists only in-frame clones, some missing. The sample holds about 900,000 clones, roughly a sixth seen once. The sample comprised naive CD4+ T cells from blood. These receptors all come from a woman between 18 and 29 years old in good health.

The rearrangement links TRBV28 to TRBJ1-2; D perhaps matches TRBD1 (5 bases). This CDR3 region has 14 residues. The germline V and J ends were trimmed by 4 bases and 1 base, with 10 bases remaining between them. Germline loops: CDR1 MDHEN, CDR2 SYDVKM. CDR3 residues: CASSSAQVNYGYTF. CDR3 sequence (DNA): TGTGCCAGCAGTTCCGCACAGGTTAACTATGGCTACACCTTC.

The chain carries TRBV5-1 and TRBJ2-7, with 11 bases fitting TRBD2. There are 17 residues in the CDR3. Germline trimming cut 4 bases from V and 6 bases from J; bases unmatched to any gene: 15. Germline V gives CDR1 SGHRS, CDR2 YFSETQ. Here the CDR3 DNA reads TGCGCCAGCAGCGCGGGAAGTAGCGGGAGGGCCTTGAGCGAGCAGTACTTC. Translation: CASSAGSSGRALSEQYF.

The gene calls are TRBV5-6 and TRBJ1-2; D is unresolved. Germline lookup yields CDR1 SGHDT and CDR2 YYEEEE. CDR3 size: 15 residues. V was trimmed by 2 bases and J by 1 base, leaving 12 bases between them. The CDR3 spells CASSFRSANNYGYTF. The CDR3 coding sequence is TGTGCCAGCAGCTTCAGGTCAGCGAATAACTATGGCTACACCTTC.

This clone was observed a few times. This may stem from a read error, because a much larger clone lies one nucleotide away. The J gene is TRBJ2-6, the V gene TRBV6-5; D unresolved. V was shortened by 4 bases and J by 2 bases, with 0 bases between the two germline ends. Germline V gives CDR1 MNHEY, CDR2 SVGAGI. The CDR3 has 12 residues. CDR3 protein: CASSSGANVLTF. CDR3 bases: TGTGCCAGCAGTTCTGGGGCCAACGTCCTGACTTTC.

The CDR3 region is CASSLSLRGGQPTMRETQYF. The CDR3 DNA reads TGTGCCAGCAGTTTATCTTTAAGGGGGGGGCAGCCGACTATGCGAGAGACCCAGTACTTC. V and J are TRBV28 and TRBJ2-5, with D possibly being TRBD2 (7 bases). CDR3 length equals 20 residues. Per germline, CDR1 MDHEN and CDR2 SYDVKM. The germline V and J ends were trimmed by 1 base and 4 bases, with 28 bases remaining between them.

The CDR3 region has the DNA TGTGCCAGCAGTTCCTCGACAGGGTACGGTGAGCAGTTCTTC. It yields the protein CASSSSTGYGEQFF. The gene calls are TRBV6-6 and TRBJ2-1; 7 bases line up with TRBD1. The germline CDR1 and CDR2 sequences are MNHNY and SVGAGI (reference sequence). The CDR3 totals 14 residues. The V segment lost 4 bases and the J segment 9 bases; nucleotides outside the gene matches: 9.

The DNA of the CDR3 is TGTGCCAGCAGCTACGGACAGGGTTGGGACGAGCAGTACTTC. It is translated as CASSYGQGWDEQYF. This chain joins TRBV7-9 and TRBJ2-7; 8 bases map to TRBD1. The CDR3 loop spans 14 amino acids. Per germline, CDR1 SEHNR and CDR2 FQNEAQ (reference sequence). J lost 5 bases, V lost 4 bases, and 7 bases had no gene match.